These T cell receptor beta chains were read from a single sample in a study of shared clonotypes between healthy human individuals. Generated by immunoSEQ multiplex PCR, the TCRdb table keeps only in-frame clones and is missing some. The sample lists 2 million to 3 million clones; roughly 92% were seen once. The material sequenced was naive CD4+ T cells sorted from blood. These TCRs come from a man aged 18 to 29 in good health. The CDR3 runs from the conserved cysteine through the conserved F or W. D genes are given only for firm matches.

V gene: TRBV11-3
D gene: TRBD2
J gene: TRBJ2-1
CDR3 DNA: TGTGCCAGCAGCCTAGGGGTAGCGGGAGGGAACGAGCAGTTCTTC
CDR3 protein: CASSLGVAGGNEQFF

V gene: TRBV5-1
D gene: -
J gene: TRBJ1-1
CDR3 DNA: TGCGCCAGCAGCCCCGACCGGGGGATGGACACTGAAGCTTTCTTT
CDR3 protein: CASSPDRGMDTEAFF

V gene: TRBV19
D gene: -
J gene: TRBJ1-5
CDR3 DNA: TGTGCCAGTAGTATCGGCCAGAATCAGCCCCAGCATTTT
CDR3 protein: CASSIGQNQPQHF

V gene: TRBV28
D gene: TRBD1
J gene: TRBJ2-7
CDR3 DNA: TGTGCCAGCAGTTTCACAGGGGGTCCCTACGAGCAGTACTTC
CDR3 protein: CASSFTGGPYEQYF

V gene: TRBV6-5
D gene: -
J gene: TRBJ2-7
CDR3 DNA: TGTGCCAGCAGTTGGGGTTCCGGATACGAGCAGTACTTC
CDR3 protein: CASSWGSGYEQYF

V gene: TRBV10-1
D gene: -
J gene: TRBJ2-1
CDR3 DNA: TGCGCCAGCAGTGTCGACAGAAACAATGAGCAGTTCTTC
CDR3 protein: CASSVDRNNEQFF

V gene: TRBV7-2
D gene: -
J gene: TRBJ2-5
CDR3 DNA: TGTGCCAGCAGCTTTGGGCCAGGGGCAGAGACCCAGTACTTC
CDR3 protein: CASSFGPGAETQYF

V gene: TRBV9
D gene: -
J gene: TRBJ2-7
CDR3 DNA: TGTGCCAGCAGCCCGGGAAGGCCCCCCCAACGAATTTCCGACTACGAGCAGTACTTC
CDR3 protein: CASSPGRPPQRISDYEQYF

V gene: TRBV30
D gene: -
J gene: TRBJ2-6
CDR3 DNA: TGTGCCTGGGTTAGATTTCTCTCTGGGGCCAACGTCCTGACTTTC
CDR3 protein: CAWVRFLSGANVLTF

V gene: TRBV18
D gene: -
J gene: TRBJ1-5
CDR3 DNA: TGTGCCAGCTCCCCGGCAGGGTCATATAGCAATCAGCCCCAGCATTTT
CDR3 protein: CASSPAGSYSNQPQHF